Listed here is a single T cell receptor beta chain. These data come from a study of blood T cell repertoires in COVID-19. Study as a whole: COVID-19 samples, acute and convalescent, were from the United States, Italy and Spain. PBMCs, B-cell-depleted T cells, or T cells were the source of the cDNA or gDNA that made up the material.

In the original processing: How many nucleated cells were present was estimated from reference gene primer amplification. The repertoire was sequenced with immunoSEQ multiplex PCR; TCRdb's copy has only in-frame clones and lacks some. D and trimming were read from the DNA, whereas the V and J calls and clone size are those reported in that table. This sample has approximately 100,000 clones; just under 85% occur once, and the top ten carry about 10%. Specimen: peripheral blood. This clonotype originated in a man between 65 and 85 years old with acute or convalescent COVID-19.

The CDR3 DNA sequence: TGTGCCAGCAGCGCCGCAGGGGCCTCTGGAAACACCATATATTTT. It specifies CASSAAGASGNTIYF. V is TRBV2 and J is TRBJ1-3, with a weak D call TRBD1 (6 bases). Trimming took 6 bases from V and 0 from J, leaving 12 bases between them. Germline lookup yields CDR1 SNHLY and CDR2 FYNNEI. The CDR3 totals 15 residues.